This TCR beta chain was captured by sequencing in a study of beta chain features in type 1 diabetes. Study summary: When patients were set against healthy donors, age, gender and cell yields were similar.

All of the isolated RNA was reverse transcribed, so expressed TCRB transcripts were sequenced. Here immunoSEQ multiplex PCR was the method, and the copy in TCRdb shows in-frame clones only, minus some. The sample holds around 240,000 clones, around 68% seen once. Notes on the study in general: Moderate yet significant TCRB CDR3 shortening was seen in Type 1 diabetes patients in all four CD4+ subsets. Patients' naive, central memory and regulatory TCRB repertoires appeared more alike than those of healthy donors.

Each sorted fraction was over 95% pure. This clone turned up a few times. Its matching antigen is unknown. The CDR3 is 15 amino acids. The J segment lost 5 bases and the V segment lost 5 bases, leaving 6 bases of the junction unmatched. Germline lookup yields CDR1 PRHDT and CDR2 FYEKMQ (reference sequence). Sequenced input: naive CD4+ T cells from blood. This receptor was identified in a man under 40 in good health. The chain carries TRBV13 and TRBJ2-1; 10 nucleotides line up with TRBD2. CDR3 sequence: CASSLRTSGNNEQFF. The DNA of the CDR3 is TGTGCCAGCAGCCTCCGGACTAGCGGCAACAATGAGCAGTTCTTC.